Below, 18 T cell receptor beta chains from the same sample are listed, as sequenced in a study of cytomegalovirus exposure and HLA in healthy donors. The PCR used 60 Vbeta and 13 Jbeta primers. TCRdb keeps only in-frame clones here, not all; method: immunoSEQ multiplex PCR. Here the sample spans approximately 73,000 clones, roughly 64% being singletons. Sequencing was performed on PBMCs. The receptors come from a man aged 25 to 40 in good health and CMV-seropositive.

This sequence joins TRBV4-1 and TRBJ2-3, with unresolved D. The length of the CDR3 is 16 residues. Germline-derived CDR1 and CDR2 are MGHRA and YSYEKL. V was shortened by 1 base and J by 4 bases, with 15 bases between the two germline ends. The CDR3 DNA sequence: TGCGCCAGCAGCCAAGGGCCAGCCCGACTGGCAGATACGCAGTATTTT. Protein sequence: CASSQGPARLADTQYF.

The chain joins TRBV6-6 to TRBJ1-1, with a possible D match to TRBD1 (6 bases). V was cut by 7 bases and J by 5 bases, with 17 bases left in between. The germline V gene encodes CDR1 MNHNY and CDR2 SVGAGI (reference sequence). The CDR3 is 14 amino acids. The CDR3 DNA reads as TGTGCCAGCAATACGGGGGGGGCGCGAACTGAAGCTTTCTTT. Amino acids: CASNTGGARTEAFF.

The sample holds a few counts of this clone. CDR3 residues: CASSKEGLGSRPQHF. CDR3 bases: TGTGCCAGCAGCAAAGAGGGGCTTGGAAGCCGGCCCCAGCATTTT. J is TRBJ1-5 and V is TRBV21-1; the table's D call TRBD1 went unverified against the DNA. TRBV21-1 is a documented pseudogene. The CDR3 extends over 15 amino acids.

This clone was detected once. The CDR3 here is CASSQGGLTSGANVLTF. The CDR3 coding sequence is TGCGCCAGCAGCCAAGGTGGACTCACCTCTGGGGCCAACGTCCTGACTTTC. V is TRBV4-1 and J is TRBJ2-6, with D possibly being TRBD2 (5 bases). The CDR3 is made up of 17 amino acids. Germline V gene sequence: CDR1 MGHRA, CDR2 YSYEKL. Trimming pared 1 base from V and 0 bases from J, leaving 10 bases between.

The rearrangement links TRBV19 to TRBJ2-2; 10 bases match TRBD2. This CDR3 has 15 residues. V shed 4 bases, J shed 6 bases, and the junction held 5 bases outside the gene matches. Germline values: CDR1 LNHDA, CDR2 SQIVND (reference sequence). The DNA for the CDR3 is TGTGCCAGTAGTAACAGCGGGAGGGCCGCCGGGGAGCTGTTTTTT. It yields the protein CASSNSGRAAGELFF.

J is TRBJ1-1 and V is TRBV14, with a tentative D call TRBD1 (6 bases). This CDR3 is 15 amino acids long. Looked up from germline, CDR1 is SGHDN and CDR2 is FVKESK. V was pared by 0 bases and J by 12 bases, with 20 bases between. The DNA of the CDR3 is TGTGCCAGCAGCCAAGAGGTTGGGGGCGCGTCCGGAACTTTCTTT. Its translation is CASSQEVGGASGTFF.

The chain employs TRBV5-4 and TRBJ2-3, with a weak D call TRBD2 (6 bases). CDR3 length equals 14 residues. Trimming cost V 1 base and J 5 bases, with 11 bases left between them. Germline V gene sequence: CDR1 SGHNT, CDR2 YYREEE (reference sequence). CDR3 in amino acids: CASSLLATGDTQYF. CDR3 nucleotides: TGTGCCAGCAGCTTGCTAGCGACCGGAGATACGCAGTATTTT.

A few counts support this clone. This chain links TRBV29-1 with TRBJ1-4, with 8 positions matching TRBD1. V dropped 3 bases and J dropped 8; count of bases not matched to a gene: 5. Germline V gene sequence: CDR1 SQVTM, CDR2 ANQGSEA. CDR3 length: 13 amino acids. The CDR3 DNA is TGCAGCGTTGAGCCCGGGACAGGAGAAAAACTGTTTTTT. The encoded protein is CSVEPGTGEKLFF. Together with reference TRBV29-1 and TRBJ1-4, the CDR3 gives the full variable domain: SAVISQKPSRDICQRGTSLTIQCQVDSQVTMMFWYRQQPGQSLTLIATANQGSEATYESGFVIDKFPISRPNLTFSTLTVSNMSPEDSSIYLCSVEPGTGEKLFFGSGTQLSVL.

The V call is TRBV19, the J call TRBJ2-1; 10 bases are shared with TRBD2. With 7 bases clipped from V and 0 bases from J, the junction kept 6 bases outside the gene matches. Germline V gene data show CDR1 as LNHDA and CDR2 as SQIVND (reference sequence). This CDR3 spans 16 amino acids. CDR3 amino acids: CASKLAGRSSYNEQFF. The CDR3 region has the DNA TGTGCCAGTAAACTAGCGGGACGGAGCTCCTACAATGAGCAGTTCTTC.

This chain joins TRBV28 and TRBJ2-5; 8 positions match TRBD2. This CDR3 contains 20 residues. Germline V gene data show CDR1 as MDHEN and CDR2 as SYDVKM. The V gene end was trimmed by 2 bases and the J gene end by 5 bases; junction bases not matched to a gene: 22. The CDR3 loop reads CASSLPPLHLGGRLRETQYF. CDR3 DNA: TGTGCCAGCAGTTTACCCCCCCTTCATCTTGGCGGGAGGCTTCGGGAGACCCAGTACTTC.

This chain joins TRBV5-1 and TRBJ1-4, with a tentative D call TRBD1 (5 bases). The CDR3 sequence is 15 residues long. Germline V gene lookup returns CDR1 SGHRS and CDR2 YFSETQ. Trimming left V 4 bases short and J 7 bases short, with 17 bases between. The CDR3 region has the DNA TGCGCCAGCAGCGTGGCCGGGGGGGTCGGTGAAAAACTGTTTTTT. Translated, it gives CASSVAGGVGEKLFF. The complete variable domain, with remaining parts taken from reference TRBV5-1 and TRBJ1-4, reads KAGVTQTPRYLIKTRGQQVTLSCSPISGHRSVSWYQQTPGQGLQFLFEYFSETQRNKGNFPGRFSGRQFSNSRSEMNVSTLELGDSALYLCASSVAGGVGEKLFFGSGTQLSVL.

V is TRBV29-1 and J is TRBJ2-3; no clear D. Germline V gene data show CDR1 as SQVTM and CDR2 as ANQGSEA. The CDR3 spans 11 residues. V was shortened by 3 bases and J by 7 bases, with 8 bases between the two germline ends. The chain's CDR3 is CSVDLANTQYF. The CDR3 DNA sequence: TGCAGCGTTGATTTGGCAAATACGCAGTATTTT.

The genes are TRBV28 and TRBJ1-2; no definite D call. CDR1 is MDHEN and CDR2 is SYDVKM in the germline V gene. The germline V and J ends were trimmed by 3 bases and 7 bases, with 6 bases remaining between them. The CDR3 contains 11 residues. CDR3 residues: CASSFGGGYTF. The CDR3 region has the DNA TGTGCCAGCAGTTTCGGCGGTGGCTACACCTTC.

This clone was seen a few times. This chain connects TRBV2 to TRBJ1-6; D may be TRBD1 (6 bases). This CDR3 has 15 residues. V shed 7 bases and J shed 8 bases, with 18 bases lying between them. Germline assignment: CDR1 SNHLY and CDR2 FYNNEI. The CDR3 loop is CASNAGGVGDSPLHF. For the CDR3, the DNA is TGTGCCAGCAATGCTGGGGGCGTGGGAGATTCACCCCTCCACTTT. Full variable domain (rest looked up from reference TRBV2 and TRBJ1-6): EPEVTQTPSHQVTQMGQEVILRCVPISNHLYFYWYRQILGQKVEFLVSFYNNEISEKSEIFDDQFSVERPDGSNFTLKIRSTKLEDSAMYFCASNAGGVGDSPLHFGNGTRLTVT.

The rearrangement links TRBV5-6 to TRBJ1-5; D unresolved. CDR1 SGHDT and CDR2 YYEEEE come from the germline V gene. V was pared by 1 base and J by 2 bases, with 13 bases between. This CDR3 has 16 residues. The CDR3 loop is CASSLMGGVGNQPQHF. CDR3 coding DNA: TGTGCCAGCAGCTTGATGGGAGGAGTTGGCAATCAGCCCCAGCATTTT.

The V and J genes are TRBV30 and TRBJ1-5; 7 nucleotides agree with TRBD1. Germline CDR1 GTSNPN, CDR2 SVGIG (reference sequence). CDR3 length equals 16 residues. V was clipped by 1 base and J by 5 bases; unmatched bases: 11. The CDR3 nucleotides are TGTGCCTGGAGTGAAACAGAGACAGGGCCTCATCAGCCCCAGCATTTT. It yields the protein CAWSETETGPHQPQHF.

This clone occurred a few times. The V and J genes are TRBV6-1 and TRBJ1-5; 7 positions match TRBD1. The CDR3 is made up of 15 amino acids. Germline lookup yields CDR1 MNHNS and CDR2 SASEGT. The V gene end was trimmed by 1 base and the J gene end by 6 bases; junction bases not matched to a gene: 6. The CDR3 is CASSEGQEGAQPQHF. The CDR3 coding sequence is TGTGCCAGCAGTGAAGGGCAGGAGGGGGCTCAGCCCCAGCATTTT.

The V call is TRBV10-1, the J call TRBJ1-1, with a weak D call TRBD1 (6 bases). Trimming cost V 5 bases and J 3 bases, with 10 bases left between them. The CDR3 is made up of 13 amino acids. The germline CDR1 and CDR2 sequences are WNHNN and SYGVQD (reference sequence). CDR3 coding DNA: TGCGCCAGCAGTCATAACAGGGACACTGAAGCTTTCTTT. Its translation is CASSHNRDTEAFF.